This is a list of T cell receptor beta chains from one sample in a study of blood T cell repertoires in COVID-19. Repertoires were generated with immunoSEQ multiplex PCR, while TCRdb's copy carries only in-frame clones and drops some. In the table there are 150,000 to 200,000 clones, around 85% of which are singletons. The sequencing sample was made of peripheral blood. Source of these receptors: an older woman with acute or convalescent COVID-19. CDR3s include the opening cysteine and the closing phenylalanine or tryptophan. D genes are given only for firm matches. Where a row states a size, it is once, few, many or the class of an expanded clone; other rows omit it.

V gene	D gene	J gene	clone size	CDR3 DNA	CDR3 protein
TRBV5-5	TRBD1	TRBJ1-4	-	TGTGCCAGCAGCGGAGCCTACAGGGGGGAAAAACTGTTTTTT	CASSGAYRGEKLFF
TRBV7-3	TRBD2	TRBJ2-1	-	TGTGCCAGCAGCTCCCTCGGCGGGAGAGACTACAATGAGCAGTTCTTC	CASSSLGGRDYNEQFF
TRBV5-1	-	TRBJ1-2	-	TGCGCCAGCAGCTTCCCAGAGGGCTATGGCTACACCTTC	CASSFPEGYGYTF
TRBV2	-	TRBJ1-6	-	TGTGCCAGCAGTGGGTACCTAACAGGGTGGAATTCACCCCTCCACTTT	CASSGYLTGWNSPLHF
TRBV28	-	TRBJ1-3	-	TGTGCCAGCAGTTTCATCACAGTAACCTCTGGAAACACCATATATTTT	CASSFITVTSGNTIYF
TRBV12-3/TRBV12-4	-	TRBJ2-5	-	TGTGCCAGCAACCTAAACCGCCAAGAGACCCAGTACTTC	CASNLNRQETQYF
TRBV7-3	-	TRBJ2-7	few	TGTGCCAGCAGCTTAAACCGTTCGGGGGATGAGCAGTACTTC	CASSLNRSGDEQYF
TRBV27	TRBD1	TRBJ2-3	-	TGTGCCAGCAGTCCCGGGACAGGGCGTGGAGATACGCAGTATTTT	CASSPGTGRGDTQYF
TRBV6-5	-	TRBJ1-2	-	TGTGCCACCGCAAGTTCGGGGTTTGGGGGCTACACCTTC	CATASSGFGGYTF
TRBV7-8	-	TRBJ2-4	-	TGTGCCAGCAGCTTAGCGATGAGGGAATTTGTGTACTTC	CASSLAMREFVYF
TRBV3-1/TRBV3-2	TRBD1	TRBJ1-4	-	TGTGCCAGCAGCCAAGTAAAGAAGGGGCCGGGACAGGTTAATGAAAAACTGTTTTTT	CASSQVKKGPGQVNEKLFF
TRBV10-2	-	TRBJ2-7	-	TGCGCCAGCAGTGATCCCCAAGAGCAGTACTTC	CASSDPQEQYF
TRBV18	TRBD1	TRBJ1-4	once	TGTGCCAGCTCACCACCGAACAGGGGGAATGAAAAACTGTTTTTT	CASSPPNRGNEKLFF
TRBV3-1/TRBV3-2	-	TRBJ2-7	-	TGTGCCAGCAGCCTATACTACGAGCAGTACTTC	CASSLYYEQYF
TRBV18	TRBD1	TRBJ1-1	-	TGTGCCAGCTCACCACCTGGACAGGGTGAAGCTTTCTTT	CASSPPGQGEAFF
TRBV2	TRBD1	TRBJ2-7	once	TGTGCCAGCAGTGAGGGACAGTTAGGGGAGCAGTACTTC	CASSEGQLGEQYF